Below are 30 T cell receptor beta chains sequenced from a single sample in a study of blood T cell repertoires in COVID-19. TCRdb's table, derived via immunoSEQ multiplex PCR, lists solely in-frame clones and lacks some. This sample has a few hundred thousand clones, with around 81% found just once. Sequencing was carried out using peripheral blood. The receptors derive from a woman aged 55-69 years with acute or convalescent COVID-19.

The chain combines TRBV5-5 with TRBJ1-3, with 10 bases aligning to TRBD1. The J segment lost 4 bases and the V segment lost 4 bases, leaving 8 bases of the junction unmatched. The CDR3 is 16 amino acids. Germline CDR1 reads SGHKS; CDR2 reads YYEKEE (reference sequence). The CDR3 loop is CASSLGTGVLGNTIYF. CDR3 nucleotide sequence: TGTGCCAGCAGCCTGGGGACAGGGGTATTGGGAAACACCATATATTTT.

To note about this clone: This specimen includes other DNA sequences encoding the same CDR3. The chain has TRBV28 and TRBJ2-7; 7 nucleotides agree with TRBD2. CDR1 is MDHEN, CDR2 SYDVKM, per germline. V trimming: 4 bases; J trimming: 2 bases; junction bases outside the gene matches: 5. The CDR3 runs 14 residues. CDR3: CASSSGTIPYEQYF. DNA for the CDR3: TGTGCCAGCAGTTCCGGGACTATACCCTACGAGCAGTACTTC. Based on the CDR3 plus reference TRBV28 and TRBJ2-7, the full variable domain is DVKVTQSSRYLVKRTGEKVFLECVQDMDHENMFWYRQDPGLGLRLIYFSYDVKMKEKGDIPEGYSVSREKKERFSLILESASTNQTSMYLCASSSGTIPYEQYFGPGTRLTVT.

This chain joins TRBV19 and TRBJ1-2; D gene uncertain. The CDR3 spans 15 residues. Trimming cost V 3 bases and J 5 bases, with 16 bases left between them. The germline gives CDR1 LNHDA, CDR2 SQIVND (reference sequence). The CDR3 sequence is CASSIPPGSGYGYTF. DNA for the CDR3: TGTGCCAGTAGTATTCCACCGGGGTCCGGATATGGCTACACCTTC.

The chain joins TRBV28 to TRBJ1-2; D unclear. Trimming shortened V by 5 bases and J by 8 bases, and 12 bases separated the two germline ends. CDR1 MDHEN and CDR2 SYDVKM come from the germline V gene. CDR3 length: 12 amino acids. CDR3 region: CASSRYSGGYTF. The CDR3 DNA follows: TGTGCCAGCAGTAGATATTCGGGAGGCTACACCTTC.

This rearrangement joins TRBV5-1 to TRBJ1-2; D uncertain. CDR3 length: 14 amino acids. CDR1 is SGHRS, CDR2 YFSETQ, per germline. V dropped 0 bases and J dropped 3 bases, with 9 bases sitting between them. The CDR3 coding sequence is TGCGCCAGCAGCTTGGCACCCACGGACTATGGCTACACCTTC. Translating gives CASSLAPTDYGYTF.

This chain links TRBV9 with TRBJ2-1; TRBD2 is a possible D gene (5 bases). In germline, CDR1 is SGDLS, CDR2 YYNGEE. The CDR3 is 16 amino acids. Trimming shortened V by 4 bases and J by 0 bases, and 14 bases separated the two germline ends. CDR3 DNA: TGTGCCAGCAGCACCCGGACTGGGAGCTCCTACAATGAGCAGTTCTTC. Its translation: CASSTRTGSSYNEQFF.

The chain uses TRBV30 and TRBJ2-4, with 8 bases matching TRBD2. The CDR3 contains 14 residues. Germline lookup yields CDR1 GTSNPN and CDR2 SVGIG (reference sequence). J gave up 8 bases and V 2 bases, and 8 bases lay outside the gene matches. The CDR3 reads CAWSLGGGNDIQYF. DNA for the CDR3: TGTGCCTGGAGTCTCGGCGGGGGGAATGACATTCAGTACTTC. The full variable domain, with the rest looked up from reference TRBV30 and TRBJ2-4, is SQTIHQWPATLVQPVGSPLSLECTVEGTSNPNLYWYRQAAGRGLQLLFYSVGIGQISSEVPQNLSASRPQDRQFILSSKKLLLSDSGFYLCAWSLGGGNDIQYFGAGTRLSVL.

The chain uses TRBV6-2 or TRBV6-3 and TRBJ1-6, with D tentatively TRBD1 (5 bases). Trimming stripped 2 bases from V and 10 bases from J, with 15 bases between. The CDR3 sequence is 15 residues long. Germline V CDR1 and CDR2: MNHEY, SVGEGT. The CDR3 DNA reads as TGTGCCAGCAGTTACCTCCAGGGTGTAAGGTCACCCCTCCACTTT. This sequence encodes CASSYLQGVRSPLHF.

Only a few counts were recorded for this clone. The chain carries TRBV29-1 and TRBJ2-5, with 7 bases lining up with TRBD1. Germline trimming cut 6 bases from V and 3 bases from J; bases unmatched to any gene: 4. This CDR3 is 12 amino acids long. Germline assignment: CDR1 SQVTM and CDR2 ANQGSEA. CDR3 sequence: CSVIGTEETQYF. CDR3 nucleotides: TGCAGCGTGATCGGGACAGAAGAGACCCAGTACTTC.

The genes are TRBV11-2 and TRBJ2-3; 9 nucleotides agree with TRBD1. Trimming at V came to 5 bases and at J to 10 bases, leaving 16 bases not matched to a gene. Germline values: CDR1 SGHAT, CDR2 FQNNGV. CDR3 size: 16 residues. CDR3 sequence: CASSKELNDRGIAQYF. CDR3 coding DNA: TGTGCCAGCAGCAAGGAACTCAACGACAGGGGGATCGCGCAGTATTTT. Variable domain in full (rest from reference TRBV11-2 and TRBJ2-3): EAGVAQSPRYKIIEKRQSVAFWCNPISGHATLYWYQQILGQGPKLLIQFQNNGVVDDSQLPKDRFSAERLKGVDSTLKIQPAKLEDSAVYLCASSKELNDRGIAQYFGPGTRLTVL.

The chain combines TRBV3-1 (or the pseudogene TRBV3-2) with TRBJ2-1, with D maybe TRBD1 (5 bases). CDR1 and CDR2 from the germline V gene are LGHDT and YNNKEL (reference sequence). Trimming stripped 1 base from V and 9 bases from J, with 16 bases between. CDR3 length equals 15 residues. DNA of the CDR3: TGTGCCAGCAGCCAAGGCAGAGTCACCAGGGCTGAGCAGTTCTTC. Translated: CASSQGRVTRAEQFF.

The chain links TRBV7-2 to TRBJ1-2; the D gene is possibly TRBD1 (6 bases). V was shortened by 5 bases and J by 0 bases, with 13 bases between the two germline ends. Germline assignment: CDR1 SGHTA and CDR2 FQGNSA. The length of the CDR3 is 15 residues. The CDR3 nucleotides read TGTGCCAGCAGCGTCTCGGCAGGGGCTAACTATGGCTACACCTTC. It translates to CASSVSAGANYGYTF.

The chain employs TRBV3-1 (or the pseudogene TRBV3-2) and TRBJ2-4; the D gene is possibly TRBD1 (5 bases). The germline V and J ends were trimmed by 6 bases and 12 bases, with 18 bases remaining between them. This CDR3 has 13 residues. The germline CDR1 and CDR2 sequences are LGHDT and YNNKEL (reference sequence). CDR3 sequence reads: CASSFEKGYTQYF. CDR3 coding DNA: TGTGCCAGCAGTTTTGAAAAGGGGTATACTCAGTACTTC.

The chain is built from TRBV7-9 and TRBJ1-2; D is undetermined. The germline V gene encodes CDR1 SEHNR and CDR2 FQNEAQ (reference sequence). V lost 1 base to trimming and J lost 13 bases, with 10 bases between them. This CDR3 comprises 11 residues. The CDR3 nucleotides read TGTGCCAGCAGCTTAGGGCTGATCCCCACCTTC. Its translation: CASSLGLIPTF.

V is TRBV2 and J is TRBJ2-5, with 8 bases that match TRBD2. CDR1 is SNHLY, CDR2 FYNNEI, per germline. The CDR3 sequence is 16 residues long. Trimming removed 5 bases from V and 2 bases from J; junction bases left unmatched: 10. The DNA of the CDR3 is TGTGCCAGCAGTATTCGGGGAGCGGGGGAACAAGAGACCCAGTACTTC. Translated, it gives CASSIRGAGEQETQYF.

The chain uses TRBV27 and TRBJ2-1; 8 nucleotides match TRBD2. Germline CDR1 reads MNHEY; CDR2 reads SMNVEV (reference sequence). Losses at the gene ends were 1 base for V and 5 bases for J; bases not matched to a gene: 13. The CDR3 runs to 18 residues. CDR3 residues: CASSLFPLSGGYHNEQFF. CDR3 DNA sequence: TGTGCCAGCAGTTTATTCCCCTTAAGCGGGGGATATCACAATGAGCAGTTCTTC.

This sequence joins TRBV7-2 and TRBJ1-1; D is unresolved. Germline V CDR1 and CDR2: SGHTA, FQGNSA. The CDR3 is 14 amino acids. Trimming removed 3 bases from V and 1 base from J, with 9 bases in between. The CDR3 bases are TGTGCCAGCAGCTTTGAGGTATCGAACACTGAAGCTTTCTTT. Its protein product is CASSFEVSNTEAFF. Complete variable domain (other parts from reference TRBV7-2 and TRBJ1-1): GAGVSQSPSNKVTEKGKDVELRCDPISGHTALYWYRQSLGQGLEFLIYFQGNSAPDKSGLPSDRFSAERTGGSVSTLTIQRTQQEDSAVYLCASSFEVSNTEAFFGQGTRLTVV.

The V call is TRBV19, the J call TRBJ1-2, with TRBD1 matching 10 bases. Germline V gene sequence: CDR1 LNHDA, CDR2 SQIVND (reference sequence). The V segment lost 3 bases and the J segment 8 bases; nucleotides outside the gene matches: 9. This CDR3 spans 15 amino acids. The CDR3 region has the DNA TGTGCCAGTAGTATTGTGGCGACAGGGGGCTCCGGCTACACCTTC. It codes for CASSIVATGGSGYTF.

The rearrangement joins TRBV4-3 to TRBJ1-1; no reliable D call. V was cut by 0 bases and J by 1 base, with 12 bases left in between. This CDR3 comprises 16 residues. Germline lookup yields CDR1 LGHNA and CDR2 YSLEER. CDR3: CASSQDRALKNTEAFF. DNA for the CDR3: TGCGCCAGCAGCCAAGATCGAGCACTTAAGAACACTGAAGCTTTCTTT.

The J gene is TRBJ2-1, the V gene TRBV5-1; 8 nucleotides agree with TRBD1. The CDR3 has 12 amino acids. With 4 bases clipped from V and 9 bases from J, the junction kept 3 bases outside the gene matches. Germline V gene data show CDR1 as SGHRS and CDR2 as YFSETQ. The CDR3 spells CASSPGGAEQFF. CDR3 bases: TGCGCCAGCAGCCCAGGGGGCGCTGAGCAGTTCTTC.

The chain combines TRBV5-1 with TRBJ1-2; TRBD1 is a possible D gene (6 bases). Germline CDR1 and CDR2: SGHRS and YFSETQ. V gave up 5 bases and J gave up 2 bases, with 16 bases separating them. This CDR3 is 15 amino acids long. The CDR3 nucleotides are TGCGCCAGCAGAATGCGGGCAGGGGAGAACTATGGCTACACCTTC. As protein: CASRMRAGENYGYTF.

The chain has TRBV11-2 and TRBJ2-7; 11 bases are a match to TRBD2. The CDR3 spans 18 residues. Unmatched junction bases numbered 13, after V lost 5 bases and J lost 1 base. Germline-derived CDR1 and CDR2 are SGHAT and FQNNGV. CDR3 nucleotides: TGTGCCAGCAGCCCGGGACTAGCGGAGGGATTGGGGTCCTACGAGCAGTACTTC. Translating gives CASSPGLAEGLGSYEQYF.

This chain links TRBV7-9 with TRBJ2-7; 9 nucleotides align to TRBD1. This CDR3 comprises 15 residues. Germline CDR1 is SEHNR and CDR2 is FQNEAQ (reference sequence). With 5 bases clipped from V and 9 bases from J, the junction kept 14 bases outside the gene matches. In DNA form, the CDR3 reads TGTGCCAGCAGCGCCCCGGGACAGGGTATAGTTGGGCAGTACTTC. Protein sequence: CASSAPGQGIVGQYF.

This clone appeared once. The J gene is TRBJ2-2, the V gene TRBV11-2; D possibly corresponds to TRBD1 (6 bases). CDR1 is SGHAT, CDR2 FQNNGV, per germline. The CDR3 is 15 residues long. V was pared by 3 bases and J by 7 bases, with 15 bases between. CDR3 bases: TGTGCCAGCAGCTTGTCAGGGGCCTTGGGCGGGGAGCTGTTTTTT. Protein: CASSLSGALGGELFF. The full variable domain, with the rest looked up from reference TRBV11-2 and TRBJ2-2, is EAGVAQSPRYKIIEKRQSVAFWCNPISGHATLYWYQQILGQGPKLLIQFQNNGVVDDSQLPKDRFSAERLKGVDSTLKIQPAKLEDSAVYLCASSLSGALGGELFFGEGSRLTVL.

This rearrangement joins TRBV3-1 (or the pseudogene TRBV3-2) to TRBJ2-1, with D tentatively TRBD2 (6 bases). V lost 1 base to trimming and J lost 1 base, with 11 bases between them. The germline V gene has CDR1 LGHDT and CDR2 YNNKEL (reference sequence). This CDR3 comprises 16 residues. CDR3 amino acids: CASSQGFAGSYNEQFF. CDR3 in DNA: TGTGCCAGCAGCCAAGGATTCGCGGGGTCCTACAATGAGCAGTTCTTC.

The CDR3 reads CASSLSQGDEAFF. CDR3 nucleotides: TGTGCCAGCAGCTTAAGCCAAGGGGATGAAGCTTTCTTT. The J gene is TRBJ1-1, the V gene TRBV7-3; weak D call: TRBD1 (5 bases). Trimming took 1 base from V and 7 from J, leaving 10 bases between them. From germline, CDR1 is SGHTA and CDR2 FQGTGA. The CDR3 totals 13 residues.

Note on this clone: One end of the junction fails to match germline, which may point to a read error. V usage is TRBV10-1 and J usage is TRBJ2-3, with 7 nucleotides matching TRBD2. Germline loops: CDR1 WNHNN, CDR2 SYGVQD (reference sequence). This CDR3 comprises 14 residues. Here the CDR3 DNA reads TGCGCCAGCGGAAGGACCTCTCGGCGACTAGCTTATCCCTTT. This codes for CASGRTSRRLAYPF.

The chain joins TRBV15 to TRBJ2-3, with 7 nucleotides matching TRBD1. The CDR3 consists of 13 residues. Trimming cost V 6 bases and J 4 bases; bases outside gene matches: 4. Germline assignment: CDR1 LNHNV and CDR2 YYDKDF (reference sequence). CDR3 nucleotides: TGTGCCACCAGTCGACAGGGAGCAGATACGCAGTATTTT. Amino acids: CATSRQGADTQYF. The full variable domain, its missing parts supplied by reference TRBV15 and TRBJ2-3, is DAMVIQNPRYQVTQFGKPVTLSCSQTLNHNVMYWYQQKSSQAPKLLFHYYDKDFNNEADTPDNFQSRRPNTSFCFLDIRSPGLGDTAMYLCATSRQGADTQYFGPGTRLTVL.

V and J are TRBV5-4 and TRBJ2-3; 9 nucleotides match TRBD1. The CDR3 loop spans 14 amino acids. In germline, CDR1 is SGHNT, CDR2 YYREEE (reference sequence). V lost 0 bases, J lost 8 bases, and 4 bases stayed unmatched. CDR3 nucleotide sequence: TGTGCCAGCAGCTTGGAACAGGGGGCGTCTACGCAGTATTTT. Translating gives CASSLEQGASTQYF.

The chain uses TRBV5-5 and TRBJ1-6, with a weak D call TRBD1 (6 bases). Trimming left V 4 bases short and J 0 bases short, with 11 bases between. The length of the CDR3 is 16 residues. Looked up from germline, CDR1 is SGHKS and CDR2 is YYEKEE (reference sequence). The chain's CDR3 is CASSNYRDSYNSPLHF. In DNA form, the CDR3 reads TGTGCCAGCAGCAACTACAGGGACTCCTATAATTCACCCCTCCACTTT.